The 32 T cell receptor beta chains listed next were all sequenced from one sample in a study of T cells after yellow fever vaccination (dated by TCRdb to the late 2010s). Libraries were built with 5' RACE. TCRdb lists the instrument as Illumina NovaSeq 6000. In-frame beta chains were kept once TCRdb had trimmed the public reads at Q25 with fastp and called clones with MiXCR. Each entry is one CDR3 protein sequence, shown with its most common DNA and genes. The sample includes 300,000 to 350,000 distinct CDR3 sequences, with about 4.5% observed a single time. The biggest ten clones account for approximately 20% of the sample. The label giving this sample's treatment or condition can be read as: live attenuated yellow fever vaccine strain. The material was PBMCs, obtained 15 days after the yellow fever booster vaccination. The receptors were gathered from a man in his late teens or twenties who received the YFV17D yellow fever vaccine.

This clonotype has a handful of counts. V usage is TRBV15 and J usage is TRBJ2-7; 8 nucleotides line up with TRBD2. V lost 3 bases, J lost 2 bases, and 6 bases stayed unmatched. Per the germline V gene, CDR1 is LNHNV and CDR2 is YYDKDF (reference sequence). The CDR3 loop spans 15 amino acids. CDR3 in amino acids: CATSSTRGGTYEQYV. Here the CDR3 DNA reads TGTGCCACCAGCAGCACTCGCGGGGGGACCTACGAGCAGTACGTC.

V gene TRBV6-2 or TRBV6-3 combines with J gene TRBJ2-7, with 8 positions matching TRBD2. CDR3 length equals 13 residues. Germline lookup yields CDR1 MNHEY and CDR2 SVGEGT. After removal of 2 bases from V and 6 bases from J, the junction contained 3 bases not matched to a gene. The CDR3: CASSYQAGAEQYV. In DNA, the CDR3 is TGTGCCAGCAGTTACCAAGCGGGAGCCGAGCAGTACGTC.

V gene TRBV12-3 or TRBV12-4 combines with J gene TRBJ1-5; the D is unclear. V lost 7 bases, J lost 1 base, and 8 bases lay in between. CDR3 length: 13 residues. DNA for the CDR3: TGTGCCAGCAAATTGGGGAGCAATCAGCCCCAGCATTTT. Its protein product is CASKLGSNQPQHF.

This clonotype was observed many times. The V gene is TRBV18, the J gene TRBJ2-1, with TRBD1 identical over 11 bases. The CDR3 extends over 15 amino acids. Trimming took 5 bases from V and 4 from J; bases not matched to a gene: 4. CDR1 is KGHSH, CDR2 LQKENI, per germline. This chain's CDR3 is CASSAGTGGYNEQFF. The CDR3 DNA sequence: TGTGCCAGCTCAGCCGGGACAGGGGGTTACAATGAGCAGTTCTTC.

Many counts were recorded for this clonotype. This chain uses TRBV7-2 with TRBJ2-4; TRBD2 aligns across 7 bases. The CDR3 length is 13 residues. V was pared by 8 bases and J by 7 bases, with 8 bases of the junction left unmatched. CDR1 is SGHTA, CDR2 FQGNSA, per germline. DNA of the CDR3: TGTGCCAGCCGAGGCGGGGGTGGTAACATTCAGTACTTC. Protein product: CASRGGGGNIQYF.

This clonotype came up many times. V usage is TRBV27 and J usage is TRBJ2-2; maybe TRBD1 (6 bases). The CDR3 runs 16 residues. Trimming left V 5 bases short and J 6 bases short, with 19 bases between. Per germline, CDR1 MNHEY and CDR2 SMNVEV (reference sequence). The CDR3 DNA follows: TGTGCCAGCAGTCCCACCTGGGACATTCGCGCCGGGGAGCTGTTTTTT. Protein: CASSPTWDIRAGELFF.

The gene calls are TRBV5-1 and TRBJ2-7; possible D gene TRBD2, 5 bases. V lost 2 bases and J lost 5, with 11 bases in between. Germline CDR1 SGHRS, CDR2 YFSETQ. The CDR3 runs 13 residues. CDR3 loop: CASSLDPGNEQYF. DNA for the CDR3: TGCGCCAGCAGCTTAGATCCGGGAAACGAGCAGTACTTC.

This clonotype has ten or more counts. As DNA, the CDR3 is TGTGCCAGCAGCCAGACGGGGTCCTCCGGGGCAGATACGCAGTATTTT. Translation: CASSQTGSSGADTQYF. V is TRBV7-8 and J is TRBJ2-3; a possible D gene is TRBD2 (5 bases). The V and J ends lost 5 bases and 4 bases respectively, with 19 bases between them. CDR1 and CDR2 from the germline V gene are SGHVS and FQNEAQ. The CDR3 spans 16 residues.

There are many counts of this clonotype. The chain links TRBV12-3 or TRBV12-4 to TRBJ1-3; D possibly corresponds to TRBD1 (6 bases). CDR3 length: 14 amino acids. The ends were cut back, 5 bases at V and 0 bases at J, with 8 bases in the middle. DNA of the CDR3: TGTGCCAGCAGTCAGACAGGCTCTGGAAACACCATATATTTT. Amino acids: CASSQTGSGNTIYF.

This clonotype was counted ten times or more. V and J are TRBV4-2 and TRBJ2-1; the D gene could be TRBD1 or TRBD2 (6 bases each). Germline assignment: CDR1 LGHNA and CDR2 YNFKEQ. The CDR3 contains 17 residues. Trimming cost V 4 bases and J 6 bases, with 22 bases left between them. The CDR3 nucleotides read TGTGCCAGCAGCCGTAGGAGTAGGGGGGAAGGTAGCAATGAGCAGTTCTTC. It specifies CASSRRSRGEGSNEQFF.

This clonotype was seen a handful of times. The chain recombines TRBV4-3 with TRBJ2-1; tentative D call: TRBD1 (8 bases). CDR3 length: 16 residues. Trimming took 2 bases from V and 3 from J, leaving 14 bases between them. Germline CDR1 is LGHNA and CDR2 is YSLEER. CDR3: CASSQLTGGVYNEQFF. DNA of the CDR3: TGCGCCAGCAGCCAACTAACAGGGGGGGTCTACAATGAGCAGTTCTTC.

This clonotype occurred many times. V and J are TRBV28 and TRBJ2-5; a possible D gene is TRBD2 (6 bases). V lost 5 bases to trimming and J lost 5 bases, with 15 bases between them. The CDR3 is 14 amino acids. Germline assignment: CDR1 MDHEN and CDR2 SYDVKM. The CDR3 nucleotides are TGTGCCAGCAGTCTCCCGCGGGGACTGGAGACCCAGTACTTC. It specifies CASSLPRGLETQYF.

V is TRBV12-3 or TRBV12-4 and J is TRBJ2-1, with D tentatively TRBD1 or TRBD2 (7 bases each). V lost 6 bases, J lost 12 bases, and 24 bases lay in between. CDR3 length: 15 residues. CDR3 residues: CASRPTTPRGGRQFF. CDR3 coding DNA: TGTGCCAGCAGACCAACCACCCCCAGGGGGGGTCGGCAGTTCTTC.

The sample holds many counts of this clonotype. The chain links TRBV29-1 to TRBJ2-3, with 7 bases fitting TRBD1. The germline CDR1 and CDR2 sequences are SQVTM and ANQGSEA. The CDR3 loop spans 14 amino acids. J was trimmed by 3 bases and V by 4 bases; bases with no gene match: 7. This CDR3 reads CSVVSTGTTDTQYF. The DNA of the CDR3 is TGCAGCGTTGTCTCGACAGGGACGACAGATACGCAGTATTTT.

There are many counts of this clonotype. V usage is TRBV20-1 and J usage is TRBJ2-7; D might be TRBD2 (5 bases). Trimming took off 3 bases at V and 3 bases at J, with 9 bases between the two ends. The CDR3 has 12 residues. CDR1 and CDR2 (germline): DFQATT, SNEGSKA (reference sequence). The CDR3 bases are TGCAGTGCTAGCCACCGGGACTACGAGCAGTACGTC. Translated, it gives CSASHRDYEQYV.

In this sample, this clonotype turned up many times. The rearrangement joins TRBV7-9 to TRBJ2-1, with D hard to call. The germline gives CDR1 SEHNR, CDR2 FQNEAQ (reference sequence). V was pared by 3 bases and J by 8 bases, with 17 bases between. The CDR3 is 15 amino acids. The CDR3 reads CASSFHLGRSDEQFF. CDR3 in DNA: TGTGCCAGCAGCTTTCATCTGGGCCGTAGTGATGAGCAGTTCTTC.

In this sample, this clonotype turned up a few times. J is TRBJ2-7 and V is TRBV7-2, with 13 nucleotides matching TRBD2. Germline CDR1 SGHTA, CDR2 FQGNSA. The CDR3 contains 18 residues. Trimming took 6 bases from V and 2 from J; bases not matched to a gene: 13. The CDR3 region has the DNA TGTGCCAGCAGTTCCATCCGACTAGCGGGGGGTATAACCTACGAGCAGTACTTC. Its protein is CASSSIRLAGGITYEQYF. Filled out from reference TRBV7-2 and TRBJ2-7, the complete variable domain reads GAGVSQSPSNKVTEKGKDVELRCDPISGHTALYWYRQSLGQGLEFLIYFQGNSAPDKSGLPSDRFSAERTGGSVSTLTIQRTQQEDSAVYLCASSSIRLAGGITYEQYFGPGTRLTVT.

The sample holds a few counts of this clonotype. This chain links TRBV2 with TRBJ1-1; D is uncertain. Looked up from germline, CDR1 is SNHLY and CDR2 is FYNNEI. The germline V and J ends were trimmed by 7 bases and 1 base, with 10 bases remaining between them. The length of the CDR3 is 13 residues. Written as DNA, the CDR3 is TGTGCCAGCAAGGGCCGGAGGAACACTGAAGCTTTCTTT. Translating it yields CASKGRRNTEAFF.

This clonotype was detected only a few times. The rearrangement joins TRBV2 to TRBJ2-5; 7 bases are a match to TRBD1. The CDR3 totals 15 residues. The V segment lost 7 bases and the J segment 6 bases; nucleotides outside the gene matches: 14. Germline V gene sequence: CDR1 SNHLY, CDR2 FYNNEI. As DNA, the CDR3 is TGTGCCAGCACCGTTAGGGGACAGTCCAGAAAGACCCAGTACTTC. Amino acid sequence: CASTVRGQSRKTQYF.

Comment on this clonotype: One junction end disagrees with the germline gene, perhaps due to a read error. The V call is TRBV5-4, the J call TRBJ2-3, with a tentative D call TRBD1 (5 bases). Germline loops: CDR1 SGHNT, CDR2 YYREEE (reference sequence). The CDR3 covers 16 residues. This CDR3 is CASSPRSGLGPPVQHF. CDR3 coding DNA: TGTGCCAGCAGCCCCCGATCCGGGTTGGGGCCCCCGGTGCAACATTTT.

The rearrangement links TRBV12-3 or TRBV12-4 to TRBJ1-5; tentative D call: TRBD1 (5 bases). This CDR3 region has 16 residues. The V end was cut by 6 bases, the J end by 4 bases, with 19 bases between. CDR3 bases: TGTGCCAGCAGCCAAACCCTCGGGGAGGGGAATCAGCCCCAGCATTTT. Amino acid sequence: CASSQTLGEGNQPQHF.

This clonotype showed up just a few times. CDR3 sequence reads: CASSLDGGVQYF. Here the CDR3 DNA reads TGTGCCAGCAGCCTGGACGGGGGGGTTCAGTACTTC. V usage is TRBV5-8 and J usage is TRBJ2-4, with 8 bases identical to TRBD2. The V gene's germline CDR1 is SGHTS and CDR2 YDEGEE. The trim removed 4 bases at V and 11 bases at J, leaving 5 bases unmatched. This CDR3 has 12 residues.

The rearrangement joins TRBV25-1 to TRBJ2-3; 9 nucleotides align to TRBD2. The germline gives CDR1 MGHDK, CDR2 SYGVNS. Trimming cost V 6 bases and J 5 bases; bases outside gene matches: 12. The CDR3 loop spans 16 amino acids. The CDR3 loop is CASSRARGGGGDTQYF. In DNA form, the CDR3 reads TGTGCCAGCAGCCGAGCGCGGGGGGGGGGCGGAGATACGCAGTATTTT. Full variable domain (rest looked up from reference TRBV25-1 and TRBJ2-3): EADIYQTPRYLVIGTGKKITLECSQTMGHDKMYWYQQDPGMELHLIHYSYGVNSTEKGDLSSESTVSRIRTEHFPLTLESARPSHTSQYLCASSRARGGGGDTQYFGPGTRLTVL.

This clonotype showed up just a few times. V and J are TRBV27 and TRBJ2-4; 10 bases are a match to TRBD2. The CDR3 extends over 14 amino acids. The V gene end was trimmed by 4 bases and the J gene end by 8 bases; junction bases not matched to a gene: 5. Germline CDR1 is MNHEY and CDR2 is SMNVEV (reference sequence). This CDR3 reads CASSSSGGADIQYF. In DNA form, the CDR3 reads TGTGCCAGCAGTTCCAGCGGGGGGGCGGACATTCAGTACTTC.

A few counts support this clonotype. This chain joins TRBV5-1 and TRBJ2-3, with 10 bases identical to TRBD2. The J segment lost 5 bases and the V segment lost 4 bases, leaving 4 bases of the junction unmatched. The CDR3 is made up of 14 amino acids. Germline CDR1 and CDR2: SGHRS and YFSETQ. Here the CDR3 DNA reads TGCGCCAGCAGCCTCGGACTAGCGGTAGATACGCAGTATTTT. This sequence encodes CASSLGLAVDTQYF.

The chain couples TRBV20-1 to TRBJ1-1, with 8 positions matching TRBD1. The trim removed 4 bases at V and 2 bases at J, leaving 6 bases unmatched. This CDR3 has 14 residues. Germline V gene sequence: CDR1 DFQATT, CDR2 SNEGSKA (reference sequence). CDR3 sequence: CSAKRTGLNTEAFF. The CDR3 region has the DNA TGCAGTGCTAAGAGGACAGGGCTAAACACTGAAGCTTTCTTT.

Many counts were recorded for this clonotype. V gene TRBV5-5 combines with J gene TRBJ2-7; no clear D. The CDR3 spans 14 residues. CDR1 is SGHKS and CDR2 is YYEKEE in the germline V gene (reference sequence). V lost 4 bases to trimming and J lost 1 base, with 12 bases between them. Here the CDR3 reads CASSPWVGSYEQYV. The CDR3 DNA reads as TGTGCCAGCAGCCCTTGGGTTGGGTCCTACGAGCAGTACGTC.

This clonotype was counted a few times. The chain combines TRBV5-1 with TRBJ2-5; D remains unclear. V lost 0 bases and J 1 base, leaving 13 bases between the germline ends. Germline V lookup: CDR1 SGHRS, CDR2 YFSETQ. The CDR3 runs to 16 residues. CDR3 in DNA: TGCGCCAGCAGCTTGGGGGGTCTAAGGGCCCAAGAGACCCAGTACTTC. Amino acid sequence: CASSLGGLRAQETQYF.

The chain has TRBV12-3 or TRBV12-4 and TRBJ2-2; D possibly matches TRBD1 or TRBD2 (5 bases each). Trimming removed 3 bases at V and 3 bases at J, with 8 bases between. The CDR3 loop spans 14 amino acids. DNA for the CDR3: TGTGCCAGCAGTTTGGGACCATACACCGGGGAGCTGTTTTTT. It specifies CASSLGPYTGELFF.

This clonotype was found many times. The genes are TRBV7-2 and TRBJ2-5; D gene ambiguous. Trimming removed 3 bases at V and 1 base at J, with 6 bases between. This CDR3 is built from 13 residues. Germline V CDR1 and CDR2: SGHTA, FQGNSA. The CDR3 protein is CASSFRPQETQYF. The CDR3 region has the DNA TGTGCCAGCAGCTTCAGGCCCCAAGAGACCCAGTACTTC.

The chain uses TRBV5-1 and TRBJ2-5; no clear D. The CDR3 totals 15 residues. V lost 2 bases, J lost 2 bases, and 13 bases lay in between. The germline V gene has CDR1 SGHRS and CDR2 YFSETQ. For the CDR3, the DNA is TGCGCCAGCAGCTTTCCAGGACCAGAGCAAGAGACCCAGTACTTC. Protein: CASSFPGPEQETQYF.

This clonotype was counted at least ten times. The V call is TRBV5-6, the J call TRBJ2-3; 8 nucleotides agree with TRBD2. J was trimmed by 1 base and V by 4 bases; bases with no gene match: 5. The germline V gene has CDR1 SGHDT and CDR2 YYEEEE. The CDR3 consists of 15 residues. Here the CDR3 reads CASSPRGDGTDTQYF. The CDR3 DNA reads as TGTGCCAGCAGCCCGCGGGGGGACGGCACAGATACGCAGTATTTT.